This TCR beta chain came from a study of naive and memory T cell subsets. The CDR3 is 17 amino acids. V lost 6 bases and J lost 5; bases outside the gene matches: 14. CDR1 and CDR2 (germline): DFQATT, SNEGSKA (reference sequence). Four PCR rounds used nested alpha and beta constant region primers plus the SP2 primer. Reverse transcription of blood and skin TCR RNA was primed at alpha and beta constant regions. TCRdb re-called the UMI-ligation and nested PCR reads with MiXCR, one entry per CDR3 protein. Among under 25,000 distinct CDR3 sequences listed, nearly 6% were seen once. At least ten counts were recorded for this clonotype. Described treatment: skin biopsy from PPD injection site in Mantoux-positive individual. An oligonucleotide containing a UMI was ligated to the 3' end of TCR cDNA. Individuals with a positive Mantoux test gave biopsies from PPD-injected skin. Cells were not sorted; total RNA input targeted about 1 to 1000 ng.

Here the sequenced sample was skin, taken from a tuberculin skin test site. This sequence joins TRBV20-1 and TRBJ2-2; 11 bases fit TRBD2. The sequence was obtained from an adult in good health. This CDR3 is CSARPPLAGGGTGELFF. The DNA of the CDR3 is TGCAGTGCCCGCCCGCCCCTAGCGGGAGGTGGAACCGGGGAGCTGTTTTTT.